This T cell receptor beta chain was profiled in a study of cytomegalovirus exposure and HLA in healthy donors. Study-level findings and limits: TCR beta sequences numbering more than 15,000 were associated with HLA alleles at 0.05 false discovery rate in a later analysis. Earlier analysis found most TCR beta V segments productive about 90% or about 30% of the time.

After removal of 3 bases from V and 6 bases from J, the junction contained 1 base not matched to a gene. CDR1 and CDR2 from the germline V gene are SGHDT and YYEEEE. The CDR3 has 13 residues. 60 Vbeta and 13 Jbeta primers were used in PCR. The repertoire was sequenced with immunoSEQ multiplex PCR; TCRdb's copy has only in-frame clones and lacks some. The data hold under 200,000 clones, with more than 65% observed a single time. In regard to this clone: Antigen specificity is unknown.

Although they were nominally healthy when sampled, donors likely had unrecorded immune exposures. This chain uses TRBV5-6 with TRBJ1-1, with 11 bases lining up with TRBD1. Sample: PBMCs. The sequence was collected from a woman in her thirties or forties in good health and CMV-seropositive. CDR3 bases: TGTGCCAGCAGCTGGGACAGGGGGGCTGAAGCTTTCTTT. Protein product: CASSWDRGAEAFF.